This TCR beta chain was sequenced for a study of cytomegalovirus exposure and HLA in healthy donors. Study information: Researchers found that just over 80% of 300 to 450 genotyped donors fell within the Caucasian-associated ancestry cluster.

Primers included in the PCR were 60 Vbeta and 13 Jbeta primers. Using immunoSEQ multiplex PCR, the repertoire was profiled, and TCRdb retains in-frame clones only, with some absent. The profile shows 130,000 or so clones, roughly 81% of them singletons. A note on this clone: The target antigen is unknown.

Overall study results and limits: Common viral pathogens seemed, in a later analysis, to connect with several of the most significant clusters.

The CDR3 length is 20 residues. Germline assignment: CDR1 WNHNN and CDR2 SYGVQD (reference sequence). Sequencing was carried out using PBMCs. The chain is built from TRBV10-1 and TRBJ2-5; 10 bases agree with TRBD2. The J call is doubtful: the DNA matches TRBJ2-7 better. The TCR sequence derives from a female donor in good health and CMV-seronegative. CDR3 region: CASSEPHASGSARPSYEQYF. The DNA for the CDR3 is TGCGCCAGCAGTGAGCCCCATGCTAGCGGGAGTGCGCGGCCTTCCTACGAGCAGTACTTC.